This T cell receptor beta chain comes out of a study of cytomegalovirus exposure and HLA in healthy donors. Looking at the study overall: For the approximately 360 genotyped donors, about 81% fell within the Caucasian-associated ancestry cluster.

The primer mix had 60 Vbeta and 13 Jbeta primers. Generated by immunoSEQ multiplex PCR, the TCRdb table keeps only in-frame clones and is missing some. The sample includes about 100,000 clones, roughly four fifths seen only once; the top ten take about 5%. This clone appeared once. The germline V and J ends were trimmed by 7 bases and 2 bases, with 21 bases remaining between them. Germline CDR1 SNHLY, CDR2 FYNNEI. This CDR3 has 17 residues. The origin of this receptor is a man in his forties in good health and CMV-seropositive. J is TRBJ1-5 and V is TRBV2, with a weak D call TRBD1 (6 bases). Material for sequencing was PBMCs. CDR3 protein: CASNSVRGAMGNQPQHF. In nucleotides, the CDR3 is TGTGCCAGCAACAGCGTCAGGGGCGCCATGGGCAATCAGCCCCAGCATTTT.